This record covers a single T cell receptor beta chain. Antigen: not known. The sample belongs to a study of Ad26.COV2.S vaccination and SARS-CoV-2 variants. Study outcomes and limitations: The analyses of TCR breadth and depth may have understated the size of total T cell responses.

CDR3 length: 17 residues. Germline CDR1 and CDR2: MNHNS and SASEGT. V shed 2 bases and J 8 bases; nucleotides not matched to a gene: 10. The data were produced by immunoSEQ multiplex PCR, yet TCRdb's version contains in-frame clones alone and is incomplete. The table lists approximately 97,000 clones, over 60% of them singletons, with roughly a sixth in the top ten. The origin of this receptor is a human donor who had recovered from COVID-19. Specimen: peripheral blood, collected after recovery from COVID-19. This sequence joins TRBV6-1 and TRBJ2-1; TRBD2 agrees at 12 bases. The CDR3 is CASSEPPRLAGVDEQFF. As DNA, the CDR3 is TGTGCCAGCAGTGAACCCCCGAGACTAGCGGGGGTGGATGAGCAGTTCTTC.